Sequencing of this TCR beta chain was carried out in a study of shared clonotypes between healthy human individuals. V lost 4 bases to trimming and J lost 7 bases; unmatched junction nucleotides: 10. Germline CDR1 and CDR2: SGHRS and YFSETQ. The CDR3 is 16 amino acids. Profiling relied on immunoSEQ multiplex PCR, and the TCRdb table lists in-frame clones only, not all of them. This sample has millions of clones, with about 92% found just once. Naivety among CD8 cells was defined by CD45RO negativity and positive CCR7 selection, thereby excluding terminally differentiated effector memory CD45RA+ cells.

This TCR was sampled from a man aged 18 to 35 in good health. Some clones in this sample may be carry-over from other donors' samples. The V call is TRBV5-1, the J call TRBJ2-1, with 11 bases identical to TRBD2. Sequenced input: naive CD8+ T cells from PBMCs. The DNA for the CDR3 is TGCGCCAGCAGCGGATTACTAGCGGGAGCTGAGAATGAGCAGTTCTTC. Translation: CASSGLLAGAENEQFF.